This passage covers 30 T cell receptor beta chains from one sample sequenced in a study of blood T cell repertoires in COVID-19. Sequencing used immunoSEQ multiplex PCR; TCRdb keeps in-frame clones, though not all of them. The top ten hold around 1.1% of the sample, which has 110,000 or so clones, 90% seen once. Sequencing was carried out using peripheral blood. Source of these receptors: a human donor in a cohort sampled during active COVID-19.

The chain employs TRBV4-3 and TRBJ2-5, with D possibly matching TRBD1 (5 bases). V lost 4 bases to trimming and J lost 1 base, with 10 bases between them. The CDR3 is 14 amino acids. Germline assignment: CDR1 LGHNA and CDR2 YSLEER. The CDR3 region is CASSPHDSQETQYF. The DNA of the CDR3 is TGCGCCAGCAGCCCCCACGACAGCCAAGAGACCCAGTACTTC.

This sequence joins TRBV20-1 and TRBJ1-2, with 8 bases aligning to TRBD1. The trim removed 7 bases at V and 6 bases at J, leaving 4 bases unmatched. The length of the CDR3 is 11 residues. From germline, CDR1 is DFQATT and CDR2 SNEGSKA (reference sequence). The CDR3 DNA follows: TGCAGTGTGAACAGGGGGGATGGCTACACCTTC. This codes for CSVNRGDGYTF.

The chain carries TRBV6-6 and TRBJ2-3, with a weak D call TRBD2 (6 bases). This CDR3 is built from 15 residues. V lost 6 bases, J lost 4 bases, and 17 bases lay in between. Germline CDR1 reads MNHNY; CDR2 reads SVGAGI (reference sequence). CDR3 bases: TGTGCCAGCAGCCCAGAGGGCAGGGAGGCAGATACGCAGTATTTT. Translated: CASSPEGREADTQYF.

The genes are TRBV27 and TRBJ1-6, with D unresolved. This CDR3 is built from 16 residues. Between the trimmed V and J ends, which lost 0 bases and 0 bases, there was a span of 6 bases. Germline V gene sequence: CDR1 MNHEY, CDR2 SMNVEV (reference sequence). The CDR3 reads CASSLSGSSYNSPLHF. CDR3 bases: TGTGCCAGCAGTTTATCGGGGAGCTCCTATAATTCACCCCTCCACTTT.

In nucleotides, the CDR3 is TGCGCCAGCAGCCACCCAGGGGGAGGCTATGGCTACACCTTC. Translation gives CASSHPGGGYGYTF. The rearrangement links TRBV4-1 to TRBJ1-2; 7 positions agree with TRBD1. V dropped 3 bases and J dropped 4; count of bases not matched to a gene: 5. Germline lookup yields CDR1 MGHRA and CDR2 YSYEKL. This CDR3 is built from 14 residues.

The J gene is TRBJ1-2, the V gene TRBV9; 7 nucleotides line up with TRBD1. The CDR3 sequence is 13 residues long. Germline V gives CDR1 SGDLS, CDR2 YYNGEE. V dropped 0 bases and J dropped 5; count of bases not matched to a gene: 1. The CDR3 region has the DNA TGTGCCAGCAGCGTAGCAGGGGGGTATGGCTACACCTTC. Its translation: CASSVAGGYGYTF.

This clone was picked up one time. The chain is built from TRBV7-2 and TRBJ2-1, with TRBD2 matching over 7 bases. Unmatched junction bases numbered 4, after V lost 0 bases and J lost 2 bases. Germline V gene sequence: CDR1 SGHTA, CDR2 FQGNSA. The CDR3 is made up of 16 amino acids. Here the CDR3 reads CASSLAGLAAYNEQFF. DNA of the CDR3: TGTGCCAGCAGCTTAGCTGGGCTAGCGGCCTACAATGAGCAGTTCTTC.

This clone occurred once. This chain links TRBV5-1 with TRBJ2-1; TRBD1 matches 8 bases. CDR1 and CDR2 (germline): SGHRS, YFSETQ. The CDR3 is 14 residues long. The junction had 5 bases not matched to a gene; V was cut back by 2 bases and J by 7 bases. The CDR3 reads CASSFGQGGNEQFF. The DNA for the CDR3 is TGCGCCAGCAGCTTCGGACAGGGAGGAAATGAGCAGTTCTTC.

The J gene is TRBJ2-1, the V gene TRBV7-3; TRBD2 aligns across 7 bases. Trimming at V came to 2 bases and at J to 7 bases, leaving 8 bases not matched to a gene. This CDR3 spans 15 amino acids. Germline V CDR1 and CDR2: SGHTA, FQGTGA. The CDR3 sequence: CASSLAGAVGNEQFF. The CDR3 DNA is TGTGCCAGCAGCTTAGCGGGAGCTGTTGGAAATGAGCAGTTCTTC.

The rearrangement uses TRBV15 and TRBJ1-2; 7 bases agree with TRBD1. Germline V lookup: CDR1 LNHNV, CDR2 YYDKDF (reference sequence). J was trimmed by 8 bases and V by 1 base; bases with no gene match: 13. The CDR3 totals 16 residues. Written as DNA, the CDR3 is TGTGCCACCAGCAGAGCCGGACAGGCCGCGTCGCGAGGCTACACCTTC. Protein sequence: CATSRAGQAASRGYTF. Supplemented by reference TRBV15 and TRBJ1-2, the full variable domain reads DAMVIQNPRYQVTQFGKPVTLSCSQTLNHNVMYWYQQKSSQAPKLLFHYYDKDFNNEADTPDNFQSRRPNTSFCFLDIRSPGLGDTAMYLCATSRAGQAASRGYTFGSGTRLTVV.

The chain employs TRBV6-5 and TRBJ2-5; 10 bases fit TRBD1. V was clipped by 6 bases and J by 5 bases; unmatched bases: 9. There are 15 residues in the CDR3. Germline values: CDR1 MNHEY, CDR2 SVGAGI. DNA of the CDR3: TGTGCCAGCAGAATCGGGACAGGGGTCGTCGAGACCCAGTACTTC. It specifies CASRIGTGVVETQYF.

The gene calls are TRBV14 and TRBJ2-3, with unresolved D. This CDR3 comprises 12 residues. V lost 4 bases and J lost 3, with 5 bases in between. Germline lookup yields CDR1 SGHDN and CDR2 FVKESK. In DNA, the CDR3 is TGTGCCAGCAGCCTTACTACAGATACGCAGTATTTT. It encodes CASSLTTDTQYF. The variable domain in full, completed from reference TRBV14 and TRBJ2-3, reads EAGVTQFPSHSVIEKGQTVTLRCDPISGHDNLYWYRRVMGKEIKFLLHFVKESKQDESGMPNNRFLAERTGGTYSTLKVQPAELEDSGVYFCASSLTTDTQYFGPGTRLTVL.

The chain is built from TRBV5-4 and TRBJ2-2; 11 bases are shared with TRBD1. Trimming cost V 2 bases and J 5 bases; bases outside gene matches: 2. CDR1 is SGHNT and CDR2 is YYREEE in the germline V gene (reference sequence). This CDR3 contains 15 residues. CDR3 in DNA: TGTGCCAGCAGCTTCCGGGACAGGGGGACCGGGGAGCTGTTTTTT. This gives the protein CASSFRDRGTGELFF.

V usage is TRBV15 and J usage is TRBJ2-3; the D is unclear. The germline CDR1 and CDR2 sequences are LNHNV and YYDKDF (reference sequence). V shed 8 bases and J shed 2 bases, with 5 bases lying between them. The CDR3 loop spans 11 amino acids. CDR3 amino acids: CATGLTDTQYF. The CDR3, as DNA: TGTGCCACCGGCCTCACAGATACGCAGTATTTT.

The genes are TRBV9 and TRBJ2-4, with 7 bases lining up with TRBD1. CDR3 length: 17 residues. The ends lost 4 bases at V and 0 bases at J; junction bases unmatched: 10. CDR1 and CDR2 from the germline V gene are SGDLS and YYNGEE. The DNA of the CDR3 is TGTGCCAGCAGCCCACGACAGGGAGAGAGAGCCAAAAACATTCAGTACTTC. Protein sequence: CASSPRQGERAKNIQYF. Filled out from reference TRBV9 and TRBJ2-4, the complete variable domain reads DSGVTQTPKHLITATGQRVTLRCSPRSGDLSVYWYQQSLDQGLQFLIQYYNGEERAKGNILERFSAQQFPDLHSELNLSSLELGDSALYFCASSPRQGERAKNIQYFGAGTRLSVL.

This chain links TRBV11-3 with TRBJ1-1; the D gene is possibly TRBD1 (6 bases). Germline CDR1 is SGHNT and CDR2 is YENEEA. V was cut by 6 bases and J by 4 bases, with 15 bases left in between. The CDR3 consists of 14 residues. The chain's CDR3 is CASRAGGAGTEAFF. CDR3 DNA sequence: TGTGCCAGCAGAGCGGGGGGCGCGGGCACTGAAGCTTTCTTT.

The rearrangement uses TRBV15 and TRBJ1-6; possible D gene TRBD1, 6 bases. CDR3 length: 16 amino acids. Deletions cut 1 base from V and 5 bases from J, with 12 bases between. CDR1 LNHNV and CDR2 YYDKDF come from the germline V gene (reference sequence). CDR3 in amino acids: CATSRGPRGDNSPLHF. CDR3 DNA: TGTGCCACCAGCAGAGGTCCCAGGGGCGATAATTCACCCCTCCACTTT.

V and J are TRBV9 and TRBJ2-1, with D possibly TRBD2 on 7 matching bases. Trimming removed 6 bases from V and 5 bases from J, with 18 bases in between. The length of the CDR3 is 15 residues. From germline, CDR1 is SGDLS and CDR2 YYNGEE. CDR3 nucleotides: TGTGCCAGCACCCTAGAGGGGGGGGTAAACAATGAGCAGTTCTTC. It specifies CASTLEGGVNNEQFF.

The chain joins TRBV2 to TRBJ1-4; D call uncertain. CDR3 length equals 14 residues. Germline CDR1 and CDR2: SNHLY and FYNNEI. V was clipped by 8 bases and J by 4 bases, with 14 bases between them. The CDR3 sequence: CASLPEFSNEKLFF. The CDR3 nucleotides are TGTGCCAGCCTTCCCGAATTTAGTAATGAAAAACTGTTTTTT.

DNA of the CDR3: TGTGCCAGCAGTTACACAGGGGGCAATCAGCCCCAGCATTTT. It yields the protein CASSYTGGNQPQHF. The rearrangement joins TRBV6-2 or TRBV6-3 to TRBJ1-5, with TRBD1 identical over 7 bases. The CDR3 extends over 14 amino acids. Trimming cost V 2 bases and J 2 bases; bases outside gene matches: 0. Germline values: CDR1 MNHEY, CDR2 SVGEGT.

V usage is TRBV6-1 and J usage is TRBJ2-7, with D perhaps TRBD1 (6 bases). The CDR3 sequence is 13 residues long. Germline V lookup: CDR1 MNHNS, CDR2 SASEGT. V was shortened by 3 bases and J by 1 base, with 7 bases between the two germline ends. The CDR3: CASSDRGSYEQYF. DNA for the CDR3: TGTGCCAGCAGTGACAGGGGATCCTACGAGCAGTACTTC.

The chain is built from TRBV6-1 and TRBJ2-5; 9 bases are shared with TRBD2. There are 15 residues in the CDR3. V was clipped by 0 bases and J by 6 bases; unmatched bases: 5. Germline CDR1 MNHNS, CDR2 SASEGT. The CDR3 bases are TGTGCCAGCAGTGAAGCGCCTAGCGGGGTTCAGACCCAGTACTTC. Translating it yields CASSEAPSGVQTQYF.

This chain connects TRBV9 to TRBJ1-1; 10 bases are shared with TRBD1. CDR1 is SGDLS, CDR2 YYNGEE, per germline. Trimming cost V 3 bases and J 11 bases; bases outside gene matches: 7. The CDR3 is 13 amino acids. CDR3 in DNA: TGTGCCAGCAGCGGCGGACAGGGGGTTGTGGCTTTCTTT. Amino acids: CASSGGQGVVAFF.

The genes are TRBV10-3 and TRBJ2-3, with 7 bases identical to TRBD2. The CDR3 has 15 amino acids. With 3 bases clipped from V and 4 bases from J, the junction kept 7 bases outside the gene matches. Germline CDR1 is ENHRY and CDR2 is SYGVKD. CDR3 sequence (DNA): TGTGCCATCAGTGACGCGGGAGCCATTTCAGATACGCAGTATTTT. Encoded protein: CAISDAGAISDTQYF.

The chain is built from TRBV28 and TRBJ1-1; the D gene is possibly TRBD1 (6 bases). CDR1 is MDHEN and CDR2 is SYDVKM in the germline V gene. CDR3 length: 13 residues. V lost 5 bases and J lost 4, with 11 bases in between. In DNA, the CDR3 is TGTGCCAGCAGTGTAACAGGGACCACTGAAGCTTTCTTT. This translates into CASSVTGTTEAFF.

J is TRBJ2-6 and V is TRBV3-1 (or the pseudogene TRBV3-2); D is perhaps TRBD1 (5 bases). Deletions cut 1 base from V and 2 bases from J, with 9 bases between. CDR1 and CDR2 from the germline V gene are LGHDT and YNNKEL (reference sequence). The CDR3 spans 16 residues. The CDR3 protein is CASSQVPRAGANVLTF. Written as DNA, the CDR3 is TGTGCCAGCAGCCAAGTACCCAGGGCTGGGGCCAACGTCCTGACTTTC.

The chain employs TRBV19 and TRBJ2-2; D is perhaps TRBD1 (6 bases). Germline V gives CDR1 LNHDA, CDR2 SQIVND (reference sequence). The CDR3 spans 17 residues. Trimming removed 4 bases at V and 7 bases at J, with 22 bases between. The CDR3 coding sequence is TGTGCCAGTAGTACACAAAGTTTCCAGGGGCGGAACGGGGAGCTGTTTTTT. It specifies CASSTQSFQGRNGELFF.

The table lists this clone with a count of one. This CDR3 is CASSERNRGRLGEAFF. The CDR3 nucleotides are TGTGCCAGCAGTGAGAGGAACAGGGGGCGCCTGGGTGAAGCTTTCTTT. V and J are TRBV2 and TRBJ1-1, with 9 bases matching TRBD1. Germline CDR1 SNHLY, CDR2 FYNNEI. J gave up 7 bases and V 3 bases, and 12 bases lay outside the gene matches. This CDR3 is 16 amino acids long.

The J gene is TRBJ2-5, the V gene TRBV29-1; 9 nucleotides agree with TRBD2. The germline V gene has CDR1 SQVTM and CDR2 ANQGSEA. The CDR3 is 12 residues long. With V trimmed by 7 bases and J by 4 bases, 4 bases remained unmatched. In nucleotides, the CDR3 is TGCAGCGGCGGGAGGGCCGGAGAGACCCAGTACTTC. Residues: CSGGRAGETQYF.

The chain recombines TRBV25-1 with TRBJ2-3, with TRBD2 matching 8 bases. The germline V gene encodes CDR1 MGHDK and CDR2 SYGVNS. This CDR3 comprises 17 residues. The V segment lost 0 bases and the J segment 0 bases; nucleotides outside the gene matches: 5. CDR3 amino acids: CASSEYGGGYSTDTQYF. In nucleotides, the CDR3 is TGTGCCAGCAGTGAATACGGCGGGGGGTACAGCACAGATACGCAGTATTTT.